Here is one T cell receptor beta chain with its context. Repertoires were generated with immunoSEQ multiplex PCR, while TCRdb's copy carries only in-frame clones and drops some. The repertoire consists of 20,000 to 25,000 clones, with under 90% occurring once and the leading ten covering roughly 24%. The data were taken from a study of neoadjuvant nivolumab and ipilimumab in lung cancer. The specimen was peripheral blood, collected before neoadjuvant nivolumab, alone or with ipilimumab. This sequence originates from an adult with non-small cell lung cancer.

Here the CDR3 DNA reads TGCGCCAGCAGCCAGAGAATTACCTTGTTGCAGTTCTTC. It translates to CASSQRITLLQFF. V gene TRBV4-3 combines with J gene TRBJ2-1; D is undetermined. This CDR3 has 13 amino acids. Trimming cost V 3 bases and J 12 bases, with 15 bases left between them. Germline V CDR1 and CDR2: LGHNA, YSLEER.